Below, 17 T cell receptor beta chains from the same sample are listed, as sequenced in a study of T cell responses to AZD1222 COVID-19 vaccine. This table comes from immunoSEQ multiplex PCR, and its TCRdb copy is limited to in-frame clones, with some not included. This sample has around 130,000 clones, with approximately 90% found just once. Sequencing used peripheral blood, obtained 28 days after the second dose of the MenACWY control vaccine. The source is an adult who received the MenACWY meningococcal vaccine as a control.

The genes are TRBV4-1 and TRBJ2-7; D may be TRBD1 or TRBD2 (5 bases each). CDR3 length: 14 amino acids. Between the trimmed V and J ends, which lost 4 bases and 6 bases, there was a span of 16 bases. The germline gives CDR1 MGHRA, CDR2 YSYEKL. CDR3 bases: TGCGCCAGCAGCCTCCGGGACCCTGGGGCCGAGCAGTACTTC. This gives the protein CASSLRDPGAEQYF.

The genes are TRBV7-2 and TRBJ1-1, with D unclear. The CDR3 contains 14 residues. In germline, CDR1 is SGHTA, CDR2 FQGNSA. The V end lost 1 base, the J end lost 9 bases, and 15 bases lay between the germline ends. CDR3 bases: TGTGCCAGCAGCTTAGGTCCTTCGGCTCCGAAAGCTTTCTTT. Protein product: CASSLGPSAPKAFF.

This clone occurred once. The V gene is TRBV6-2 or TRBV6-3, the J gene TRBJ1-3, with D tentatively TRBD1 (5 bases). The germline gives CDR1 MNHEY, CDR2 SVGEGT. The CDR3 consists of 14 residues. Trimming cost V 6 bases and J 0 bases, with 9 bases left between them. For the CDR3, the DNA is TGTGCCAGCAGCGGACACTACTCTGGAAACACCATATATTTT. This codes for CASSGHYSGNTIYF.

This clone has just one count. The chain is built from TRBV4-2 and TRBJ1-4; D not resolved. This CDR3 has 13 amino acids. The germline V gene encodes CDR1 LGHNA and CDR2 YNFKEQ. Trimming took 0 bases from V and 4 from J, leaving 3 bases between them. The CDR3 here is CASSQDSNEKLFF. The CDR3 coding sequence is TGTGCCAGCAGCCAAGACAGTAATGAAAAACTGTTTTTT.

The CDR3 DNA reads as TGCGCCAGCAGCTTGGAACAGGGTGGGTTAGATACGCAGTATTTT. Translating it yields CASSLEQGGLDTQYF. V usage is TRBV5-1 and J usage is TRBJ2-3; tentative D call: TRBD1 (6 bases). CDR1 is SGHRS, CDR2 YFSETQ, per germline. The CDR3 consists of 15 residues. V lost 0 bases and J 5 bases, leaving 13 bases between the germline ends. Full variable domain (rest looked up from reference TRBV5-1 and TRBJ2-3): KAGVTQTPRYLIKTRGQQVTLSCSPISGHRSVSWYQQTPGQGLQFLFEYFSETQRNKGNFPGRFSGRQFSNSRSEMNVSTLELGDSALYLCASSLEQGGLDTQYFGPGTRLTVL.

This rearrangement joins TRBV19 to TRBJ1-4; D is ambiguous. Trimming shortened V by 5 bases and J by 8 bases, and 12 bases separated the two germline ends. Germline V gene lookup returns CDR1 LNHDA and CDR2 SQIVND (reference sequence). The CDR3 has 13 amino acids. CDR3 in DNA: TGTGCCAGTAGTTCACGACATAACGAAAAACTGTTTTTT. This sequence encodes CASSSRHNEKLFF.

The chain links TRBV28 to TRBJ2-1, with no clear D. V gave up 6 bases and J gave up 1 base, with 10 bases separating them. The CDR3 runs 14 residues. Germline CDR1 is MDHEN and CDR2 is SYDVKM. CDR3 sequence reads: CASRYPQSYNEQFF. The CDR3 coding sequence is TGTGCCAGCAGATACCCGCAGTCCTACAATGAGCAGTTCTTC.

This clone was recorded only once. The chain links TRBV18 to TRBJ1-1, with D possibly TRBD1 on 6 matching bases. CDR1 KGHSH and CDR2 LQKENI come from the germline V gene. CDR3 size: 12 residues. Trimming removed 3 bases at V and 8 bases at J, with 10 bases between. CDR3 sequence: CASSPDRVEAFF. In nucleotides, the CDR3 is TGTGCCAGCTCACCGGACAGAGTCGAAGCTTTCTTT.

This rearrangement joins TRBV18 to TRBJ2-2, with a tentative D call TRBD2 (5 bases). The V gene's germline CDR1 is KGHSH and CDR2 LQKENI. This CDR3 contains 17 residues. Trimming pared 8 bases from V and 2 bases from J, leaving 21 bases between. CDR3: CASPRRRGLINTGELFF. The CDR3 DNA is TGTGCCAGCCCACGCCGACGGGGATTAATAAACACCGGGGAGCTGTTTTTT.

The gene calls are TRBV6-5 and TRBJ1-1, with a possible D match to TRBD1 (6 bases). V shed 5 bases and J shed 5 bases, with 18 bases lying between them. Germline V gene sequence: CDR1 MNHEY, CDR2 SVGAGI. This CDR3 region has 15 residues. The CDR3 nucleotides read TGTGCCAGCAGTCCTACGGACAGCGGTCGAACTGAAGCTTTCTTT. The encoded protein is CASSPTDSGRTEAFF.

This sequence joins TRBV15 and TRBJ1-2; the D gene is possibly TRBD1 (5 bases). Germline V gene sequence: CDR1 LNHNV, CDR2 YYDKDF (reference sequence). The CDR3 extends over 13 amino acids. Trimming left V 0 bases short and J 4 bases short, with 6 bases between. CDR3 region: CATSRDGTYGYTF. As DNA, the CDR3 is TGTGCCACCAGCAGAGATGGGACCTATGGCTACACCTTC.

The chain couples TRBV6-2 or TRBV6-3 to TRBJ2-1, with D possibly TRBD1 on 6 matching bases. Trimming took off 5 bases at V and 9 bases at J, with 17 bases between the two ends. Germline V gene sequence: CDR1 MNHEY, CDR2 SVGEGT. The CDR3 totals 14 residues. This chain's CDR3 is CASSGTRKISEQFF. The CDR3 nucleotides read TGTGCCAGCAGTGGGACAAGGAAAATCAGTGAGCAGTTCTTC.

This clone was recorded once. V usage is TRBV6-5 and J usage is TRBJ1-2, with unresolved D. The CDR3 length is 12 residues. The germline V gene encodes CDR1 MNHEY and CDR2 SVGAGI. V dropped 8 bases and J dropped 7 bases, with 14 bases sitting between them. The CDR3: CASGTPPGGYTF. The CDR3 nucleotides read TGTGCCAGCGGAACCCCCCCGGGTGGCTACACCTTC.

The chain links TRBV28 to TRBJ2-1; D uncertain. This CDR3 spans 16 amino acids. The germline V gene encodes CDR1 MDHEN and CDR2 SYDVKM. V lost 6 bases and J 0 bases, leaving 15 bases between the germline ends. For the CDR3, the DNA is TGTGCCAGCAGGAAGATGGGGTACCGCTCCTACAATGAGCAGTTCTTC. Translation: CASRKMGYRSYNEQFF. The whole variable domain, filled in from reference TRBV28 and TRBJ2-1, reads DVKVTQSSRYLVKRTGEKVFLECVQDMDHENMFWYRQDPGLGLRLIYFSYDVKMKEKGDIPEGYSVSREKKERFSLILESASTNQTSMYLCASRKMGYRSYNEQFFGPGTRLTVL.

The rearrangement links TRBV6-5 to TRBJ2-3; 13 nucleotides align to TRBD2. V shed 5 bases, J shed 5 bases, and the junction held 4 bases outside the gene matches. This CDR3 contains 15 residues. Germline CDR1 reads MNHEY; CDR2 reads SVGAGI. The CDR3 region has the DNA TGTGCCAGCAGTAAACTAGCGGGAGGGGGAGATACGCAGTATTTT. Protein: CASSKLAGGGDTQYF.

This chain connects TRBV6-2 or TRBV6-3 to TRBJ2-3, with TRBD2 matching over 14 bases. CDR3 length: 17 residues. The V and J ends lost 1 base and 5 bases, in that order; junction bases with no gene match: 5. Germline CDR1 reads MNHEY; CDR2 reads SVGEGT. CDR3 amino acids: CASSYLGLAGGGDTQYF. CDR3 DNA sequence: TGTGCCAGCAGTTACTTAGGACTAGCGGGGGGCGGAGATACGCAGTATTTT.

The chain links TRBV5-6 to TRBJ2-5; TRBD2 aligns across 10 bases. The trim removed 0 bases at V and 5 bases at J, leaving 10 bases unmatched. CDR3 length: 17 residues. Germline CDR1 reads SGHDT; CDR2 reads YYEEEE. CDR3 coding DNA: TGTGCCAGCAGCTTGGCTAGCGGGGGACTCTCGGGGGAGACCCAGTACTTC. Its translation is CASSLASGGLSGETQYF. The complete variable domain, with remaining parts taken from reference TRBV5-6 and TRBJ2-5, reads DAGVTQSPTHLIKTRGQQVTLRCSPKSGHDTVSWYQQALGQGPQFIFQYYEEEERQRGNFPDRFSGHQFPNYSSELNVNALLLGDSALYLCASSLASGGLSGETQYFGPGTRLLVL.